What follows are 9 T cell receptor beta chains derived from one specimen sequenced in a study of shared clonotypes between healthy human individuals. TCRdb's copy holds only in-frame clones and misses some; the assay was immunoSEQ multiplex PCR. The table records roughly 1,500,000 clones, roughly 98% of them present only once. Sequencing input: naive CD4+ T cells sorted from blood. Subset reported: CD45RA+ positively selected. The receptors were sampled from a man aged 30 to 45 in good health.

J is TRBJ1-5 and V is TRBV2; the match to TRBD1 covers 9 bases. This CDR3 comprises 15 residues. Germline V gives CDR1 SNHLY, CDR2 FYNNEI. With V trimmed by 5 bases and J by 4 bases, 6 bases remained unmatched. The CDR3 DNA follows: TGTGCCAGCAGTTGGGGGACAGGGATAAATCAGCCCCAGCATTTT. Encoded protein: CASSWGTGINQPQHF.

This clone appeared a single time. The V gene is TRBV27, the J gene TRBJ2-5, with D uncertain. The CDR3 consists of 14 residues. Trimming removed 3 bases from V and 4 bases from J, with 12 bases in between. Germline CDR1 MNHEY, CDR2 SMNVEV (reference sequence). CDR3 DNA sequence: TGTGCCAGCAGTTTTTCCCAGAGAGGAGAGACCCAGTACTTC. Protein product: CASSFSQRGETQYF.

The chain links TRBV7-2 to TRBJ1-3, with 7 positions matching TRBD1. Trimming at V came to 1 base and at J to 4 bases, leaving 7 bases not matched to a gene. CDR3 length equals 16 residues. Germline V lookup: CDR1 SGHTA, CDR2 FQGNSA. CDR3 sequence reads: CASSLGSLGQGNTIYF. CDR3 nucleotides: TGTGCCAGCAGCTTAGGGTCTTTGGGACAGGGAAACACCATATATTTT.

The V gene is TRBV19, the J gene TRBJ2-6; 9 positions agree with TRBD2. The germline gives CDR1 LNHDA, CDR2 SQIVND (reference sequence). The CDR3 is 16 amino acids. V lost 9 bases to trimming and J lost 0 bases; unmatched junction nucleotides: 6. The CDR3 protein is CASKASGISGANVLTF. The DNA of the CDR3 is TGTGCCAGCAAGGCTAGCGGGATCTCTGGGGCCAACGTCCTGACTTTC.

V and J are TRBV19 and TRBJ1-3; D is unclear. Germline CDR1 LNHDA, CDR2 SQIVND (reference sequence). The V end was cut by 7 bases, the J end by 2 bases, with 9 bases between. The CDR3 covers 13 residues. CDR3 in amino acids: CASIFGPGNTIYF. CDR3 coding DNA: TGTGCCAGTATTTTTGGTCCTGGAAACACCATATATTTT.

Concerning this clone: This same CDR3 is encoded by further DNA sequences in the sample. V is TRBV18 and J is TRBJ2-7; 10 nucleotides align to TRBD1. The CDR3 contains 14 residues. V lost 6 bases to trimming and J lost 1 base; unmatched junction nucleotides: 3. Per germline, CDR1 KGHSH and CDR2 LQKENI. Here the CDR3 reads CASSPGQGSYEQYF. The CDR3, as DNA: TGTGCCAGCTCGCCGGGACAGGGGTCCTACGAGCAGTACTTC.

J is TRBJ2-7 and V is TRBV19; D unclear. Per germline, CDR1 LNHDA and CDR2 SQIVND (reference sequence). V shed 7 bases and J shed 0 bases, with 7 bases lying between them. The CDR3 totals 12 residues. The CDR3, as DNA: TGTGCCAGTATTGGCGACTCCTACGAGCAGTACTTC. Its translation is CASIGDSYEQYF.

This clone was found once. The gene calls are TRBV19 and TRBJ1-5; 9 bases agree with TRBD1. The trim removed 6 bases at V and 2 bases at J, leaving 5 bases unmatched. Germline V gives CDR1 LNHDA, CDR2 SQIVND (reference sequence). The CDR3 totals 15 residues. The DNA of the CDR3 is TGTGCCAGTAGCCCGAGGGACAGGGGCAATCAGCCCCAGCATTTT. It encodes CASSPRDRGNQPQHF.

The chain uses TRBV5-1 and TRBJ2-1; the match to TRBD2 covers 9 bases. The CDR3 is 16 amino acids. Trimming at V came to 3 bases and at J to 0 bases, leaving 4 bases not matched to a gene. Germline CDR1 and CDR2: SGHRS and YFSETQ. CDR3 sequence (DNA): TGCGCCAGCAGCTACACTAGCGGGCTCTCCTACAATGAGCAGTTCTTC. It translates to CASSYTSGLSYNEQFF.